This record concerns one T cell receptor beta chain sequence. Its antigen remains unidentified. Base qualities are missing; no much larger clone stands one base away. This specimen comes from a study of tumor-infiltrating lymphocytes in primary liver carcinoma (dated by TCRdb to about 2017). Notes on the research overall: Surgical resection was performed in China between 2015 and 2016 on several patients with histopathologically diagnosed primary liver carcinoma. Of the five patients, three men and two women aged 30 to 69 years, four had hepatocellular carcinoma and one had combined HCC and intrahepatic cholangiocarcinoma. The tumors of the five patients were staged as T1-T3 N0M0, with maximum diameters ranging from roughly 4 to 10 cm. Samples yielded roughly 3.65 to 7.5 million productive TCRbeta reads; read depth did not differ significantly between tissue types. The study combined TCRbeta repertoire sequencing, expression microarrays and whole-exome sequencing across five regions of each liver tumor, with adjacent normal tissue and blood. TCRbeta repertoire sequencing covered 35 specimens from 5 patients: around 25 tumor regions, 5 adjacent noncancerous liver tissues and 5 peripheral blood samples. High reproducibility was observed for the technical replicate repertoires, with mean shared-clone rates roughly 0.92 and correlation coefficients above 0.95. The paper as a whole reports these results and caveats: Compared with blood, tumors had a significantly larger share of the repertoire taken up by the top 250 clones (p = 0.039). Pairs of tumor regions showed greater repertoire overlap (mean roughly 35%) than tumor-adjacent pairs (17%) or tumor-blood pairs (approximately 15%), which is consistent with antigen-driven expansion. Because sequencing covered only the TCR beta chain and unpaired alpha chains were not captured, true repertoire diversity is likely underestimated. Only a few patients were included in the study, and the authors note that the findings should be validated in a larger study. Comparison of CD4+ and CD8+ T cell repertoires was precluded by the use of bulk unsorted samples.

TRIzol reagent was used to extract blood RNA from unsorted whole blood, while the DNeasy Blood & Tissue kit provided the germline DNA. At the time of sampling, the patients were treatment-naive and had chronic HBV infection. Approximately 3.8 milliliters of peripheral blood were collected into K2EDTA tubes before surgery. The germline V gene encodes CDR1 KGHDR and CDR2 SFDVKD. V lost 1 base and J lost 9 bases, and the count of bases not matched to a germline gene is 5. Taken from cysteine to phenylalanine, the CDR3 has 16 residues. Only the CDR3 part of the read is kept: 48 bases, read in frame from the first base. A constant-region primer and ProtoScript II reverse transcriptase were used to reverse-transcribe TCRbeta-specific cDNA from around 530 ng total RNA. Three nested multiplex PCR rounds, following a slightly modified ARM-PCR procedure, were used to build the TCRbeta libraries. Each of the first two PCR rounds ran for around 11 cycles using multiplex TRBV1-TRBV30 forward primers together with a Cbeta reverse primer. Sample barcodes and Illumina adapters were added in a final 25-cycle PCR using Deep VentR polymerase. Before sequencing, amplicons of 200-500 bp were gel-purified using a QIAquick gel extraction kit. An Illumina HiSeq 2500 was used to sequence the TCRbeta amplicons with 250-bp paired-end reads. The authors' pipeline ran thus. Quality trimming of reads was performed with Trimmomatic v0.33, and paired reads were merged with FLASH v1.2.11 so that full CDR3 sequences could be recovered. V, D and J germline segments were assigned to the rearranged TCRbeta sequences using MiGEC v1.2.1b. Clonotype statistics and Shannon-Wiener diversity indices were computed with VDJtools v1.0.0. To reduce sampling bias, subsequent analyses other than the diversity analysis used only the 250 most abundant clonotypes in each sample. TCRdb applied fastp at Q25 and MiXCR to the public reads, then kept only in-frame beta chains. CDR3 protein duplicates are merged, each entry listing the most common genes and DNA. TCRdb's processing, not the authors', yielded these V and J calls. Present in this sample are about 330,000 distinct CDR3 sequences, approximately 65% of which were seen just once. The top ten clonotypes cover 5.5% to 8% of the sample.

Material: peripheral blood. The chain joins TRBV24-1 to TRBJ2-1, and TRBD2 matches 13 of the central bases. The sequence derives from a man in his forties with primary liver carcinoma and hepatitis B virus infection. The bases read TGTGCCACCAGTGATTTCACTAGCGGGAGGGGAAGTGAGCAGTTCTTC. Its translation reads: CATSDFTSGRGSEQFF.